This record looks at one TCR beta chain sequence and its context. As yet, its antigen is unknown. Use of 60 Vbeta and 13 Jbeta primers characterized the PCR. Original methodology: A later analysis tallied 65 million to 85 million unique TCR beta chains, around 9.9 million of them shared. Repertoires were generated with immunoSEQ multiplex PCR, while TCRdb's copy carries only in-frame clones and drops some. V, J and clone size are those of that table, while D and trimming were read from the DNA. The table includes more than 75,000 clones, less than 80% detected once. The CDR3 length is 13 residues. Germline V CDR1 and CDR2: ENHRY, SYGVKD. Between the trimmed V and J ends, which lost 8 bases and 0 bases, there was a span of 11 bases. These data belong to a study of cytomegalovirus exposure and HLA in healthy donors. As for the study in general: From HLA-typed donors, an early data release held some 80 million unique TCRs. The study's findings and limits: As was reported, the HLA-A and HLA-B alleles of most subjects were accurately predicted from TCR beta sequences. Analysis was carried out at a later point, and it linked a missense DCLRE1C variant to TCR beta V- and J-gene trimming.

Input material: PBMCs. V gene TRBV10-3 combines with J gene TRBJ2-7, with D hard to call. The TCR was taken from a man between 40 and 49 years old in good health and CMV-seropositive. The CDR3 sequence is CAIQDYSSYEQYF. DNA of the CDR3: TGTGCCATCCAAGATTATAGCTCCTACGAGCAGTACTTC.